The rows below give T cell receptor beta chains drawn from one sample of a study of cytomegalovirus exposure and HLA in healthy donors. Sequencing used immunoSEQ multiplex PCR; TCRdb keeps in-frame clones, though not all of them. Of about 150,000 clones listed, about three quarters were seen once; the top ten hold over 3%. What was sequenced was PBMCs. The receptors stem from a woman aged 40 to 49 in good health and CMV-seronegative. Each CDR3 is given with its conserved first and last residue. D genes are given only for firm matches. A row's size may be missing; if present it is once, few, many or a size class.

>TRBJ1-1|.|few|TRBV29-1
TGCAGCGTTGCGAGGTTCATGAACACTGAAGCTTTCTTT
CSVARFMNTEAFF
>TRBJ2-2|.|few|TRBV5-4
TGTGCCAGCAGCCTGGACCCCAGGACAGCAACCGGGGAGCTGTTTTTT
CASSLDPRTATGELFF
>TRBJ2-3|TRBD2|.|TRBV10-3
TGTGCCATCAGTGACCGAGTTAGCGGGAGAGTCGCAGATACGCAGTATTTT
CAISDRVSGRVADTQYF
>TRBJ1-1|.|.|TRBV11-2
TGTGCCAGCAGCTTTACGGGGGACACTGAAGCTTTCTTT
CASSFTGDTEAFF
>TRBJ2-1|TRBD2|.|TRBV4-1
TGCGCCAGCAGCCAAGGCGGGGGGCGTAGCTACAATGAGCAGTTCTTC
CASSQGGGRSYNEQFF
>TRBJ1-1|.|.|TRBV7-9
TGTGCCAGCAGCTGGCCTTACCGGGACAAGGTTAACACTGAAGCTTTCTTT
CASSWPYRDKVNTEAFF
>TRBJ1-2|.|.|TRBV5-4
TGTGCCAGCAGCTTGGTTGGACAGATGAATTATGGCTACACCTTC
CASSLVGQMNYGYTF
>TRBJ2-7|TRBD1|.|TRBV2
TGTGCCAGCAGGACCGGGACAGGAACCTACGAGCAGTACTTC
CASRTGTGTYEQYF
>TRBJ2-5|.|.|TRBV6-5
TGTGCCAGCAGTTATGGGGGCGTCAAACAAGAGACCCAGTACTTC
CASSYGGVKQETQYF
>TRBJ1-5|.|.|TRBV5-8
TGTGCCAGCAGCGCCACGTACAGGGTTCTGAATCAGCCCCAGCATTTT
CASSATYRVLNQPQHF
>TRBJ1-2|TRBD1|.|TRBV7-9
TGTGCCAGCGGACCACCGGGACAGGGGTATGGCTACACCTTC
CASGPPGQGYGYTF
>TRBJ1-2|.|.|TRBV2
TGTGCCAGCAGCCCTGGGGGAGGCTATGGCTACACCTTC
CASSPGGGYGYTF
>TRBJ2-1|.|.|TRBV25-1
TGTGCCAGCAGTGAACTAACTACCCAGTTCTTC
CASSELTTQFF
>TRBJ2-5|TRBD2|.|TRBV5-4
TGTGCCAGCAGCTCCTGGACTAGCGGGGGGCCCACCGGGGAGACCCAGTACTTC
CASSSWTSGGPTGETQYF
>TRBJ1-5|TRBD1|.|TRBV15
TGTGCCACCAGCGCGACCAGGGGGCTGGGCCAGCCCCAGCATTTT
CATSATRGLGQPQHF
>TRBJ2-5|.|.|TRBV11-2
TGTGCCAGCAGCTTCGGGGATGCGAGAGAGACCCAGTACTTC
CASSFGDARETQYF
>TRBJ1-2|TRBD1|.|TRBV15
TGTGCCACCAGCAGAGATCCAGGGACAGGGGGCTATGGCTACACCTTC
CATSRDPGTGGYGYTF
>TRBJ1-1|TRBD1|.|TRBV25-1
TGTGCCAGCAGTGGGACAGGGGGGACTGAAGCTTTCTTT
CASSGTGGTEAFF
>TRBJ2-7|.|.|TRBV15
TGTGCCACCAGCAGAGATCTAAGAGGGGAGCAGTACTTC
CATSRDLRGEQYF
>TRBJ1-2|.|few|TRBV5-1
TGCGCCAGCAGCGCGGGGTCGACAAAGCCCATCTATGGCTACACCTTC
CASSAGSTKPIYGYTF
>TRBJ2-6|.|few|TRBV5-6
TGTGCCAGCAGCCTACAGGGTACTGGGGCCAACGTCCTGACTTTC
CASSLQGTGANVLTF
>TRBJ2-3|.|.|TRBV28
TGTGCCAGCAGCCCGGGAGAGGGCACAGATACGCAGTATTTT
CASSPGEGTDTQYF
>TRBJ2-3|TRBD2|.|TRBV10-3
TGTGCCATCAGCTTGACAGACCCTACTAGCGCGGGCACAGATACGCAGTATTTT
CAISLTDPTSAGTDTQYF
>TRBJ2-5|TRBD2|.|TRBV28
TGTGCCAGCAAAGAAGTCGGGGGGGAGGACACCCAGTACTTC
CASKEVGGEDTQYF
>TRBJ1-1|.|.|TRBV28
TGTGCCAGCAGTTTAGCCGCGACTGAAGCTTTCTTT
CASSLAATEAFF
>TRBJ1-2|.|.|TRBV28
TGTGCCAGCAGTTTATCTGGACTAAACTATGGCTACACCTTC
CASSLSGLNYGYTF
>TRBJ1-6|TRBD1|.|TRBV5-1
TGCGCCAGCACTACCGGGGACAGGGAGGGAAATTCACCCCTCCACTTT
CASTTGDREGNSPLHF
>TRBJ1-5|TRBD1|.|TRBV4-1
TGCGCCAGCAGCCGCACGGACAGGGCGGATATCAGCAATCAGCCCCAGCATTTT
CASSRTDRADISNQPQHF
>TRBJ2-1|.|.|TRBV10-3
TGTGCCATCAGTGACCCTAGGGGTGTATCCTACAATGAGCAGTTCTTC
CAISDPRGVSYNEQFF
>TRBJ1-1|.|once|TRBV13
TGTGCCAGCAGCTATCAAAACACTGAAGCTTTCTTT
CASSYQNTEAFF
>TRBJ2-5|.|.|TRBV19
TGTGCCAGTAGTACAACTGCGGCAGGGGAGGGGACCCAGTACTTC
CASSTTAAGEGTQYF
>TRBJ1-2|TRBD1|.|TRBV13
TGTGCCAGCAGCTTAGGTCCGGACAGGACTCCCCTTGGCTACACCTTC
CASSLGPDRTPLGYTF
>TRBJ2-1|.|.|TRBV5-4
TGTGCCAGCAGCCGACGTCGCGGCCTTGCTTTTTACAATGAGCAGTTCTTC
CASSRRRGLAFYNEQFF
>TRBJ1-1|.|.|TRBV6-5
TGTGCCAGCAGTTCGGGACATTTGAACACTGAAGCTTTCTTT
CASSSGHLNTEAFF
>TRBJ2-7|TRBD2|.|TRBV10-3
TGTGCCATCAGTTTAGCGGGCCTCGGGGAGCAGTACTTC
CAISLAGLGEQYF
>TRBJ2-1|TRBD2|.|TRBV4-2
TGTGCCAGCAGCCAGACCCTAGCGGGAGGGGGGTACAATGAGCAGTTCTTC
CASSQTLAGGGYNEQFF
>TRBJ2-2|.|few|TRBV5-6
TGTGCCAGCCGCAACGAGGGTGGCACCGGGGAGCTGTTTTTT
CASRNEGGTGELFF
>TRBJ1-2|.|.|TRBV27
TGTGCCAGCAGCCATGAGGCAACAGGGCTCACCTTC
CASSHEATGLTF
>TRBJ2-3|TRBD1|.|TRBV29-1
TGCAGCGTTGGCTTTCCCGGGACAGGAGCCACAGATACGCAGTATTTT
CSVGFPGTGATDTQYF
>TRBJ1-1|.|.|TRBV7-6
TGTGCCAGCAGCTTATTACCGACTAACACTGAAGCTTTCTTT
CASSLLPTNTEAFF
>TRBJ1-1|.|.|TRBV19
TGTGCCAGTAGTATAGGATTTGGGCAGGGAATGAACACTGAAGCTTTCTTT
CASSIGFGQGMNTEAFF
>TRBJ2-7|TRBD2|.|TRBV7-9
TGTGCCAGCAGCTCCATTCTAGCGGGAGAACCCTACGAGCAGTACTTC
CASSSILAGEPYEQYF
>TRBJ1-4|TRBD1|.|TRBV29-1
TGCAGCGCCGGGACAGGGCCGAAGGAAAAACTGTTTTTT
CSAGTGPKEKLFF
>TRBJ1-6|TRBD1|.|TRBV27
TGTGCCAGCAGTTTATTCAGGACAGGGAGTGGCTCACCCCTCCACTTT
CASSLFRTGSGSPLHF
>TRBJ1-6|TRBD1|.|TRBV7-9
TGTGCCAGCAGCTTAGACGGGACAGGGAATTCACCCCTCCACTTT
CASSLDGTGNSPLHF
>TRBJ2-2|.|few|TRBV9
TGTGCCAGCAGCGTGGCAGGGACCGGGGAGCTGTTTTTT
CASSVAGTGELFF
>TRBJ2-7|TRBD1|few|TRBV6-5
TGTGCCAGCAGTTACCACGGACAGGGGACCTACGAGCAGTACTTC
CASSYHGQGTYEQYF
>TRBJ2-3|TRBD1|.|TRBV7-2
TGTGCCAGCAGCTTTAGGGACAGGATCACAGATACGCAGTATTTT
CASSFRDRITDTQYF